Listed below are T cell receptor beta chains from one sample, sequenced in a study of blood T cell repertoires in COVID-19. Repertoires were generated with immunoSEQ multiplex PCR, while TCRdb's copy carries only in-frame clones and drops some. The sample includes 80,000 to 95,000 clones, approximately 86% of them seen just once. The sequencing input was peripheral blood. The receptors were sampled from a woman over 75 in a cohort sampled during active or convalescent COVID-19. The CDR3 runs from the conserved cysteine through the conserved F or W. A D gene is named only where the DNA matches it firmly. Clone size is given for some rows only: seen once, a few or many times, or a class if the clone is expanded.

cdr3_aa: CASSLGSGARNTIYF
cdr3_nt: TGTGCCAGCAGCTTGGGGAGCGGGGCACGAAACACCATATATTTT
clone_size: .
v_call: TRBV5-8
j_call: TRBJ1-3
d_call: .
cdr3_length: 15

cdr3_aa: CASSSGTGFTEAFF
cdr3_nt: TGTGCCAGCAGCTCCGGGACAGGGTTTACTGAAGCTTTCTTT
clone_size: few
v_call: TRBV16
j_call: TRBJ1-1
d_call: TRBD1
cdr3_length: 14

cdr3_aa: CASSEASGGNIQYF
cdr3_nt: TGTGCCAGCAGTGAAGCGTCCGGGGGTAACATTCAGTACTTC
clone_size: .
v_call: TRBV6-1
j_call: TRBJ2-4
d_call: .
cdr3_length: 14

cdr3_aa: CASSIAPGLAGKGETQYF
cdr3_nt: TGTGCCAGTAGTATAGCTCCGGGACTAGCGGGAAAGGGGGAGACCCAGTACTTC
clone_size: .
v_call: TRBV19
j_call: TRBJ2-5
d_call: TRBD2
cdr3_length: 18

cdr3_aa: CASSPPSGRDTGELFF
cdr3_nt: TGTGCCAGCTCACCACCGAGCGGGAGAGACACCGGGGAGCTGTTTTTT
clone_size: .
v_call: TRBV18
j_call: TRBJ2-2
d_call: TRBD2
cdr3_length: 16

cdr3_aa: CASSHEAETDTQYF
cdr3_nt: TGTGCCAGCAGCCACGAAGCGGAAACAGATACGCAGTATTTT
clone_size: .
v_call: TRBV11-3
j_call: TRBJ2-3
d_call: .
cdr3_length: 14

cdr3_aa: CASSSTGYGNTIYF
cdr3_nt: TGTGCCAGCAGCTCTACAGGGTATGGAAACACCATATATTTT
clone_size: .
v_call: TRBV7-9
j_call: TRBJ1-3
d_call: .
cdr3_length: 14

cdr3_aa: CATTGTSGNNEQFF
cdr3_nt: TGTGCCACCACCGGGACTAGCGGAAACAATGAGCAGTTCTTC
clone_size: .
v_call: TRBV10-3
j_call: TRBJ2-1
d_call: TRBD2
cdr3_length: 14

cdr3_aa: CASSSGTGNTEAFF
cdr3_nt: TGTGCCAGCAGTTCCGGGACAGGGAACACTGAAGCTTTCTTT
clone_size: .
v_call: TRBV7-9
j_call: TRBJ1-1
d_call: TRBD1
cdr3_length: 14

cdr3_aa: CATSDLQAPYEQYF
cdr3_nt: TGTGCCACCAGTGATTTACAGGCGCCCTACGAGCAGTACTTC
clone_size: .
v_call: TRBV24-1
j_call: TRBJ2-7
d_call: .
cdr3_length: 14

cdr3_aa: CASSPTRYNEQFF
cdr3_nt: TGTGCCAGCAGTCCAACAAGATACAATGAGCAGTTCTTC
clone_size: once
v_call: TRBV6-5
j_call: TRBJ2-1
d_call: .
cdr3_length: 13

cdr3_aa: CASREDRFSEAFF
cdr3_nt: TGTGCCAGCAGGGAGGACAGGTTCTCTGAAGCTTTCTTT
clone_size: .
v_call: TRBV2
j_call: TRBJ1-1
d_call: TRBD1
cdr3_length: 13

cdr3_aa: CAISTTGGNTEAFF
cdr3_nt: TGTGCCATCAGTACGACAGGGGGGAACACTGAAGCTTTCTTT
clone_size: .
v_call: TRBV10-3
j_call: TRBJ1-1
d_call: TRBD1
cdr3_length: 14

cdr3_aa: CASSPPGRGYTF
cdr3_nt: TGTGCCAGCTCACCACCCGGTCGTGGCTACACCTTC
clone_size: once
v_call: TRBV18
j_call: TRBJ1-2
d_call: .
cdr3_length: 12

cdr3_aa: CSAGRGSEQYF
cdr3_nt: TGCAGTGCTGGCAGGGGGTCCGAGCAGTACTTC
clone_size: .
v_call: TRBV20-1
j_call: TRBJ2-7
d_call: TRBD1
cdr3_length: 11

cdr3_aa: CASSRDTGSNQPQHF
cdr3_nt: TGTGCCAGCAGCCGGGACACGGGGAGCAATCAGCCCCAGCATTTT
clone_size: .
v_call: TRBV2
j_call: TRBJ1-5
d_call: .
cdr3_length: 15

cdr3_aa: CASSLLAGPYNEQFF
cdr3_nt: TGTGCCAGCAGCTTACTAGCGGGCCCCTACAATGAGCAGTTCTTC
clone_size: .
v_call: TRBV7-3
j_call: TRBJ2-1
d_call: TRBD2
cdr3_length: 15

cdr3_aa: CASSAAPARGTGELFF
cdr3_nt: TGTGCCAGCAGCGCTGCTCCAGCGAGAGGTACCGGGGAGCTGTTTTTT
clone_size: .
v_call: TRBV7-3
j_call: TRBJ2-2
d_call: .
cdr3_length: 16

cdr3_aa: CASSSYRATEAFF
cdr3_nt: TGTGCCAGCAGTTCTTACAGGGCCACTGAAGCTTTCTTT
clone_size: .
v_call: TRBV2
j_call: TRBJ1-1
d_call: .
cdr3_length: 13

cdr3_aa: CASSPGSYNEQFF
cdr3_nt: TGCGCCAGCAGCCCGGGCTCCTACAATGAGCAGTTCTTC
clone_size: few
v_call: TRBV5-1
j_call: TRBJ2-1
d_call: .
cdr3_length: 13

cdr3_aa: CASSMAGTTYNEQFF
cdr3_nt: TGTGCCAGTAGTATGGCTGGGACTACCTACAATGAGCAGTTCTTC
clone_size: few
v_call: TRBV19
j_call: TRBJ2-1
d_call: TRBD2
cdr3_length: 15

cdr3_aa: CASSAGSSYNSPLHF
cdr3_nt: TGCGCCAGCAGCGCAGGTAGCTCCTATAATTCACCCCTCCACTTT
clone_size: .
v_call: TRBV5-1
j_call: TRBJ1-6
d_call: .
cdr3_length: 15

cdr3_aa: CASSSGTSGKYEQYF
cdr3_nt: TGCGCCAGCAGCTCAGGGACTAGCGGGAAGTACGAGCAGTACTTC
clone_size: .
v_call: TRBV5-1
j_call: TRBJ2-7
d_call: TRBD2
cdr3_length: 15

cdr3_aa: CASTTGGAGMGTQYF
cdr3_nt: TGTGCCAGCACCACAGGGGGCGCGGGAATGGGTACGCAGTATTTT
clone_size: once
v_call: TRBV27
j_call: TRBJ2-3
d_call: TRBD1
cdr3_length: 15

cdr3_aa: CASSRGGEVGYTF
cdr3_nt: TGTGCCAGTTCGAGAGGGGGGGAGGTTGGCTACACCTTC
clone_size: .
v_call: TRBV19
j_call: TRBJ1-2
d_call: .
cdr3_length: 13

cdr3_aa: CASSPRGVRHEQFF
cdr3_nt: TGTGCCAGCAGCCCCAGGGGGGTACGACATGAGCAGTTCTTC
clone_size: .
v_call: TRBV3-1/TRBV3-2
j_call: TRBJ2-1
d_call: .
cdr3_length: 14

cdr3_aa: CASSLSDRLAGGEQFF
cdr3_nt: TGTGCCAGTAGTCTTTCCGACAGACTAGCGGGAGGGGAGCAGTTCTTC
clone_size: .
v_call: TRBV19
j_call: TRBJ2-1
d_call: TRBD2
cdr3_length: 16

cdr3_aa: CASSQCPLCEQYF
cdr3_nt: TGTGCCAGCAGCCAATGCCCACTCTGCGAGCAGTACTTC
clone_size: .
v_call: TRBV3-1/TRBV3-2
j_call: TRBJ2-7
d_call: .
cdr3_length: 13

cdr3_aa: CASRSGGAGMNTEAFF
cdr3_nt: TGTGCCAGCAGGTCAGGGGGCGCGGGGATGAACACTGAAGCTTTCTTT
clone_size: .
v_call: TRBV28
j_call: TRBJ1-1
d_call: TRBD1
cdr3_length: 16

cdr3_aa: CASSRQGVRYNEQFF
cdr3_nt: TGTGCCAGCAGCCGACAGGGGGTAAGGTACAATGAGCAGTTCTTC
clone_size: few
v_call: TRBV28
j_call: TRBJ2-1
d_call: TRBD1
cdr3_length: 15

cdr3_aa: CAWSVGDFIYNEQFF
cdr3_nt: TGTGCCTGGAGTGTCGGGGACTTTATCTACAATGAGCAGTTCTTC
clone_size: .
v_call: TRBV30
j_call: TRBJ2-1
d_call: .
cdr3_length: 15

cdr3_aa: CASTNQGQETQYF
cdr3_nt: TGCGCCAGCACAAATCAGGGACAAGAGACCCAGTACTTC
clone_size: .
v_call: TRBV5-1
j_call: TRBJ2-5
d_call: .
cdr3_length: 13

cdr3_aa: CASRFRREDTQYF
cdr3_nt: TGCGCCAGCAGGTTTCGGAGGGAAGATACGCAGTATTTT
clone_size: once
v_call: TRBV5-1
j_call: TRBJ2-3
d_call: .
cdr3_length: 13

cdr3_aa: CATSGGAGGNQPQHF
cdr3_nt: TGTGCCACCAGCGGAGGGGCCGGGGGCAATCAGCCCCAGCATTTT
clone_size: once
v_call: TRBV24-1
j_call: TRBJ1-5
d_call: .
cdr3_length: 15

cdr3_aa: CASSLVGSYGYTF
cdr3_nt: TGTGCCAGCAGTTTAGTGGGGAGCTATGGCTACACCTTC
clone_size: few
v_call: TRBV27
j_call: TRBJ1-2
d_call: .
cdr3_length: 13

cdr3_aa: CAISESISGGNYGYTF
cdr3_nt: TGTGCCATCAGTGAGTCGATCTCAGGGGGAAACTATGGCTACACCTTC
clone_size: .
v_call: TRBV10-3
j_call: TRBJ1-2
d_call: TRBD1
cdr3_length: 16

cdr3_aa: CASDRGSNQPQHF
cdr3_nt: TGTGCCAGCGACAGGGGAAGCAATCAGCCCCAGCATTTT
clone_size: few
v_call: TRBV6-4
j_call: TRBJ1-5
d_call: TRBD1
cdr3_length: 13

cdr3_aa: CASTDDRENGQPQHF
cdr3_nt: TGTGCCAGCACTGATGACAGGGAAAATGGTCAGCCCCAGCATTTT
clone_size: .
v_call: TRBV6-6
j_call: TRBJ1-5
d_call: TRBD1
cdr3_length: 15

cdr3_aa: CASTATGGPPYGYTF
cdr3_nt: TGTGCCAGCACCGCGACGGGAGGCCCCCCTTATGGCTACACCTTC
clone_size: .
v_call: TRBV11-1
j_call: TRBJ1-2
d_call: .
cdr3_length: 15

cdr3_aa: CASSETGNGYTF
cdr3_nt: TGCGCCAGCAGTGAGACGGGGAATGGCTACACCTTC
clone_size: .
v_call: TRBV10-2
j_call: TRBJ1-2
d_call: .
cdr3_length: 12

cdr3_aa: CAWSVPGQGYGYTF
cdr3_nt: TGTGCCTGGAGTGTTCCCGGACAGGGGTATGGCTACACCTTC
clone_size: .
v_call: TRBV30
j_call: TRBJ1-2
d_call: TRBD1
cdr3_length: 14

cdr3_aa: CASTSGGTDSPLHF
cdr3_nt: TGTGCCAGCACAAGTGGAGGGACGGATTCACCCCTCCACTTT
clone_size: .
v_call: TRBV6-6
j_call: TRBJ1-6
d_call: .
cdr3_length: 14

cdr3_aa: CASSQNRVVYGYTF
cdr3_nt: TGTGCCAGCAGCCAGAACAGGGTGGTCTATGGCTACACCTTC
clone_size: few
v_call: TRBV3-1/TRBV3-2
j_call: TRBJ1-2
d_call: .
cdr3_length: 14

cdr3_aa: CASSLSGNEQFF
cdr3_nt: TGTGCCAGCAGCCTGAGCGGTAATGAGCAGTTCTTC
clone_size: .
v_call: TRBV7-3
j_call: TRBJ2-1
d_call: .
cdr3_length: 12

cdr3_aa: CASITAGDRTDTQYF
cdr3_nt: TGTGCCAGCATTACAGCGGGAGATAGGACAGATACGCAGTATTTT
clone_size: .
v_call: TRBV28
j_call: TRBJ2-3
d_call: TRBD2
cdr3_length: 15

cdr3_aa: CASSRTGRNEQFF
cdr3_nt: TGTGCCAGCAGTCGGACAGGGCGGAATGAGCAGTTCTTC
clone_size: .
v_call: TRBV6-5
j_call: TRBJ2-1
d_call: TRBD1
cdr3_length: 13

cdr3_aa: CASSPGGFSPYGYTF
cdr3_nt: TGCGCCAGCAGTCCCGGGGGGTTCAGCCCCTATGGCTACACCTTC
clone_size: .
v_call: TRBV10-1
j_call: TRBJ1-2
d_call: .
cdr3_length: 15

cdr3_aa: CASSPQQLGTEAFF
cdr3_nt: TGTGCCAGCTCACCACAACAGCTTGGCACTGAAGCTTTCTTT
clone_size: .
v_call: TRBV18
j_call: TRBJ1-1
d_call: .
cdr3_length: 14

cdr3_aa: CASSFSGLAGVISNEQFF
cdr3_nt: TGTGCCAGCAGCTTCTCGGGACTAGCGGGAGTGATTAGTAATGAGCAGTTCTTC
clone_size: .
v_call: TRBV7-3
j_call: TRBJ2-1
d_call: TRBD2
cdr3_length: 18

cdr3_aa: CASSNRLGQGSTEAFF
cdr3_nt: TGTGCCAGTAGTAACCGACTGGGACAGGGCTCCACTGAAGCTTTCTTT
clone_size: .
v_call: TRBV19
j_call: TRBJ1-1
d_call: TRBD1
cdr3_length: 16

cdr3_aa: CASNREGPNTEAFF
cdr3_nt: TGTGCCAGTAACCGGGAGGGCCCGAACACTGAAGCTTTCTTT
clone_size: .
v_call: TRBV19
j_call: TRBJ1-1
d_call: .
cdr3_length: 14

cdr3_aa: CASKLAGYYNEQFF
cdr3_nt: TGTGCCAGCAAGCTAGCGGGATACTACAATGAGCAGTTCTTC
clone_size: .
v_call: TRBV2
j_call: TRBJ2-1
d_call: TRBD2
cdr3_length: 14

cdr3_aa: CAWNSGTGDYHGYTF
cdr3_nt: TGTGCCTGGAACTCCGGGACAGGGGACTATCATGGCTACACCTTC
clone_size: many
v_call: TRBV30
j_call: TRBJ1-2
d_call: TRBD1
cdr3_length: 15

cdr3_aa: CASSPPGSKYQETQYF
cdr3_nt: TGTGCCAGCAGCCCCCCCGGGTCCAAGTACCAAGAGACCCAGTACTTC
clone_size: few
v_call: TRBV7-4
j_call: TRBJ2-5
d_call: .
cdr3_length: 16